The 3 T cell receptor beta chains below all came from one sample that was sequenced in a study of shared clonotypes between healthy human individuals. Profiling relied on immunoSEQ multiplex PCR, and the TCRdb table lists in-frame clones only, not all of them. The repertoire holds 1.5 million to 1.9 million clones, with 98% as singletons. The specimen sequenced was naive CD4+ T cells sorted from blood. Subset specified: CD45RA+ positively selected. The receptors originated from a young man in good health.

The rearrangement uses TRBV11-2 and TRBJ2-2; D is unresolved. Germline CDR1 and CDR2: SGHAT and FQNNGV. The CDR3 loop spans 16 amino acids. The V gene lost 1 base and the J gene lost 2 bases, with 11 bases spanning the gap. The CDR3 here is CASSLGARFNTGELFF. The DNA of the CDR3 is TGTGCCAGCAGCTTAGGAGCCAGATTTAACACCGGGGAGCTGTTTTTT.

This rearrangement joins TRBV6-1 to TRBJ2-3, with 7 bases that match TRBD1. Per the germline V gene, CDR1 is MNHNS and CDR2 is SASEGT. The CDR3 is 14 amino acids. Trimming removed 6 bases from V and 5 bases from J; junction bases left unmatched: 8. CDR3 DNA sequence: TGTGCCAGCAGGGAGGACAGGACGAGAGATACGCAGTATTTT. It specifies CASREDRTRDTQYF.

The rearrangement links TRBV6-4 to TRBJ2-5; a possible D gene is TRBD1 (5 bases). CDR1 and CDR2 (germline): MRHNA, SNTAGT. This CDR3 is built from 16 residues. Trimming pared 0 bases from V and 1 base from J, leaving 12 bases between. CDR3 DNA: TGTGCCAGCAGTGACTCGGGGCGGTCAGTCCAAGAGACCCAGTACTTC. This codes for CASSDSGRSVQETQYF.